This T cell receptor (beta chain) was sequenced for a study of blood T cell repertoires in COVID-19. Study information: Samples taken during acute and convalescent COVID-19 were collected in the United States, Italy and Spain.

Clones were read by immunoSEQ multiplex PCR, and TCRdb kept only the in-frame ones, dropping some. The sample holds under 150,000 clones, 84% seen once. CDR1 is LNHDA, CDR2 SQIVND, per germline (reference sequence). The length of the CDR3 is 13 residues. Trimming cost V 5 bases and J 4 bases, with 8 bases left between them. The chain links TRBV19 to TRBJ2-2; D uncertain. This sequence was found in a human donor in a cohort sampled during active COVID-19. Sequencing was carried out using peripheral blood. The chain's CDR3 is CASSPSTTGELFF. The CDR3 DNA is TGTGCCAGTAGTCCTAGTACCACCGGGGAGCTGTTTTTT.